These 24 T cell receptor beta chains were sequenced from one sample in a study of PD-1 blockade in classical Hodgkin lymphoma. Clones were read by immunoSEQ multiplex PCR, and TCRdb kept only the in-frame ones, dropping some. The profile covers about 21,000 clones, with less than 80% appearing a single time and about 20% taken by the ten largest. Every single patient, without exception, relapsed after autologous stem cell transplantation, and brentuximab vedotin exposure varied. Sequenced here: peripheral blood mononuclear cells (PBMCs), sampled at baseline. The origin of the receptors is a human donor with classical Hodgkin lymphoma.

This clone appeared a single time. The chain employs TRBV18 and TRBJ1-1; D perhaps matches TRBD1 (5 bases). Germline assignment: CDR1 KGHSH and CDR2 LQKENI. Trimming stripped 3 bases from V and 2 bases from J, with 10 bases between. The CDR3 sequence is 14 residues long. The CDR3 region is CASSPSGRNTEAFF. The CDR3 bases are TGTGCCAGCTCACCGTCGGGACGCAACACTGAAGCTTTCTTT.

The rearrangement joins TRBV6-5 to TRBJ2-7; D remains ambiguous. CDR1 is MNHEY, CDR2 SVGAGI, per germline. V lost 4 bases and J 0 bases, leaving 10 bases between the germline ends. The CDR3 sequence is 14 residues long. The CDR3 nucleotides read TGTGCCAGCAGTTCCTTCGACTCCTCCTACGAGCAGTACTTC. Its translation: CASSSFDSSYEQYF.

This chain joins TRBV7-9 and TRBJ2-1; TRBD1 or TRBD2 may be the D gene (5 bases each). V dropped 4 bases and J dropped 9 bases, with 10 bases sitting between them. Looked up from germline, CDR1 is SEHNR and CDR2 is FQNEAQ (reference sequence). The CDR3 consists of 12 residues. The CDR3 coding sequence is TGTGCCAGCAGCTCGGGACCGGTTGAGCAGTTCTTC. Translation gives CASSSGPVEQFF.

This clone occurred once. CDR3 residues: CASSELGPHQPQHF. The CDR3 bases are TGTGCCAGCAGTGAACTTGGCCCTCATCAGCCCCAGCATTTT. V usage is TRBV6-1 and J usage is TRBJ1-5; the D is unclear. The ends were cut back, 2 bases at V and 5 bases at J, with 10 bases in the middle. Germline V gene data show CDR1 as MNHNS and CDR2 as SASEGT. There are 14 residues in the CDR3.

The chain employs TRBV11-3 and TRBJ2-3; TRBD2 matches at 13 bases. Losses at the gene ends were 2 bases for V and 3 bases for J; bases not matched to a gene: 5. Germline assignment: CDR1 SGHNT and CDR2 YENEEA. The CDR3 consists of 17 residues. CDR3 in amino acids: CASSLRTSGSGTDTQYF. The CDR3 bases are TGTGCCAGCAGCTTAAGGACTAGCGGGAGTGGTACAGATACGCAGTATTTT.

This clone was seen repeatedly, ten times or more. The gene calls are TRBV6-5 and TRBJ2-7, with TRBD1 identical over 8 bases. Germline CDR1 MNHEY, CDR2 SVGAGI. This CDR3 is 12 amino acids long. After removal of 6 bases from V and 7 bases from J, the junction contained 5 bases not matched to a gene. CDR3 nucleotides: TGTGCCAGCAGCCGACAGGGGCGGGAGCAGTACTTC. This codes for CASSRQGREQYF.

The chain carries TRBV7-6 and TRBJ1-3; 8 nucleotides agree with TRBD1. The CDR3 spans 14 residues. Germline CDR1 and CDR2: SGHVS and FNYEAQ. V lost 5 bases, J lost 2 bases, and 2 bases stayed unmatched. CDR3 amino acids: CASSPQGAGNTIYF. The CDR3 coding sequence is TGTGCCAGCAGCCCACAGGGGGCTGGAAACACCATATATTTT.

The genes are TRBV30 and TRBJ2-1; TRBD2 might be the D (5 bases). The CDR3 consists of 14 residues. Germline V gives CDR1 GTSNPN, CDR2 SVGIG (reference sequence). V was pared by 4 bases and J by 3 bases, with 13 bases between. The CDR3 coding sequence is TGTGCCTGGAAATTAGAGGGAGACTACAATGAGCAGTTCTTC. Translated, it gives CAWKLEGDYNEQFF.

This clone was detected a few times. The chain employs TRBV10-2 and TRBJ1-5; weak D call: TRBD1 (6 bases). CDR3 length: 13 amino acids. Trimming removed 3 bases at V and 7 bases at J, with 10 bases between. In germline, CDR1 is WSHSY, CDR2 SAAADI. In DNA form, the CDR3 reads TGCGCCAGCAGTGACAGGGGCCACCAGCCCCAGCATTTT. It translates to CASSDRGHQPQHF.

The rearrangement links TRBV30 to TRBJ2-7; unclear D gene. The germline V gene encodes CDR1 GTSNPN and CDR2 SVGIG (reference sequence). The CDR3 consists of 13 residues. V lost 4 bases to trimming and J lost 0 bases, with 10 bases between them. The CDR3 spells CAWIRLPSYEQYF. Written as DNA, the CDR3 is TGTGCCTGGATAAGGTTACCCTCCTACGAGCAGTACTTC.

This clone was recorded once. The chain recombines TRBV4-3 with TRBJ2-2; TRBD2 matches 9 bases. CDR3 length: 18 amino acids. The V and J ends lost 4 bases and 0 bases, in that order; junction bases with no gene match: 9. Germline loops: CDR1 LGHNA, CDR2 YSLEER. This chain's CDR3 is CASSPWVAGVSNTGELFF. In nucleotides, the CDR3 is TGCGCCAGCAGCCCCTGGGTAGCGGGGGTATCGAACACCGGGGAGCTGTTTTTT.

CDR3 protein: CASSLGARVNQPQHF. CDR3 coding DNA: TGTGCCAGCAGCTTGGGGGCCAGGGTCAATCAGCCCCAGCATTTT. This sequence joins TRBV7-8 and TRBJ1-5; a possible D gene is TRBD1 (6 bases). Germline lookup yields CDR1 SGHVS and CDR2 FQNEAQ. CDR3 size: 15 residues. V was clipped by 3 bases and J by 3 bases, with 12 bases between them. Full variable domain (missing parts from reference TRBV7-8 and TRBJ1-5): GAGVSQSPRYKVAKRGQDVALRCDPISGHVSLFWYQQALGQGPEFLTYFQNEAQLDKSGLPSDRFFAERPEGSVSTLKIQRTQQEDSAVYLCASSLGARVNQPQHFGDGTRLSIL.

The chain employs TRBV29-1 and TRBJ2-5, with D uncertain. The germline CDR1 and CDR2 sequences are SQVTM and ANQGSEA. V was shortened by 0 bases and J by 5 bases, with 19 bases between the two germline ends. The CDR3 consists of 16 residues. The CDR3 sequence: CSVEDLLGMGWETQYF. The DNA for the CDR3 is TGCAGCGTTGAAGATCTGTTAGGGATGGGATGGGAGACCCAGTACTTC.

The rearrangement links TRBV2 to TRBJ2-1; 8 bases match TRBD1. Germline V lookup: CDR1 SNHLY, CDR2 FYNNEI. The CDR3 totals 11 residues. V trimming: 10 bases; J trimming: 12 bases; junction bases outside the gene matches: 8. This CDR3 reads CATSGGGGQFF. The CDR3 DNA follows: TGTGCCACTTCAGGGGGCGGAGGGCAGTTCTTC.

The chain recombines TRBV10-1 with TRBJ1-1, with 9 bases aligning to TRBD1. The CDR3 spans 14 residues. After removal of 7 bases from V and 4 bases from J, the junction contained 7 bases not matched to a gene. Germline V lookup: CDR1 WNHNN, CDR2 SYGVQD (reference sequence). CDR3 loop: CASNRDRVGTEAFF. In nucleotides, the CDR3 is TGCGCCAGCAACCGGGACAGGGTCGGCACTGAAGCTTTCTTT.

The chain has TRBV4-3 and TRBJ1-2; D possibly corresponds to TRBD1 (6 bases). Germline assignment: CDR1 LGHNA and CDR2 YSLEER. The CDR3 has 16 residues. The ends were cut back, 0 bases at V and 5 bases at J, with 16 bases in the middle. The CDR3 region is CASSQESGALGYGYTF. CDR3 nucleotides: TGCGCCAGCAGCCAAGAGTCAGGGGCCCTCGGGTATGGCTACACCTTC.

The CDR3 is CASSLAPPGPQDEQYF. CDR3 nucleotide sequence: TGTGCCAGCAGCTTAGCGCCCCCTGGGCCACAGGACGAGCAGTACTTC. This chain links TRBV7-8 with TRBJ2-7; D is perhaps TRBD1 (5 bases). Germline V lookup: CDR1 SGHVS, CDR2 FQNEAQ. V lost 0 bases to trimming and J lost 5 bases, with 17 bases between them. The CDR3 runs 16 residues.

V usage is TRBV10-3 and J usage is TRBJ2-5; TRBD2 is a possible D gene (6 bases). V dropped 0 bases and J dropped 7 bases, with 12 bases sitting between them. The CDR3 length is 14 residues. The germline V gene encodes CDR1 ENHRY and CDR2 SYGVKD. The CDR3 nucleotides read TGTGCCATCAGTGAGTCGAGGGACTCCCTGACCCAGTACTTC. Its protein is CAISESRDSLTQYF.

This chain uses TRBV11-3 with TRBJ2-3; D remains ambiguous. The CDR3 spans 14 residues. The V gene lost 4 bases and the J gene lost 3 bases, with 11 bases spanning the gap. Germline assignment: CDR1 SGHNT and CDR2 YENEEA. The CDR3 DNA reads as TGTGCCAGCAGCTCCCGCGGTCGAACAGATACGCAGTATTTT. The encoded protein is CASSSRGRTDTQYF. Variable domain in full (rest from reference TRBV11-3 and TRBJ2-3): EAGVVQSPRYKIIEKKQPVAFWCNPISGHNTLYWYLQNLGQGPELLIRYENEEAVDDSQLPKDRFSAERLKGVDSTLKIQPAELGDSAVYLCASSSRGRTDTQYFGPGTRLTVL.

V and J are TRBV7-3 and TRBJ2-1; 7 nucleotides align to TRBD2. The CDR3 runs 16 residues. Germline loops: CDR1 SGHTA, CDR2 FQGTGA. The V and J ends lost 5 bases and 1 base, in that order; junction bases with no gene match: 8. DNA of the CDR3: TGTGCCAGCAGCCAAGTCGGACTAGGGTCCTACAATGAGCAGTTCTTC. Protein sequence: CASSQVGLGSYNEQFF. The complete variable domain, with remaining parts taken from reference TRBV7-3 and TRBJ2-1, reads GAGVSQTPSNKVTEKGKYVELRCDPISGHTALYWYRQSLGQGPEFLIYFQGTGAADDSGLPNDRFFAVRPEGSVSTLKIQRTERGDSAVYLCASSQVGLGSYNEQFFGPGTRLTVL.

The chain combines TRBV5-6 with TRBJ1-2; TRBD1 aligns across 8 bases. V lost 5 bases, J lost 3 bases, and 3 bases stayed unmatched. From germline, CDR1 is SGHDT and CDR2 YYEEEE. This CDR3 has 13 residues. CDR3 bases: TGTGCCAGCAGTACACAGGGGGACTATGGCTACACCTTC. This codes for CASSTQGDYGYTF.

This clone is categorized as medium-sized. CDR3 sequence: CASSIGDRGNTEAFF. CDR3 DNA: TGTGCCAGTAGTATAGGGGACAGGGGAAACACTGAAGCTTTCTTT. The rearrangement uses TRBV19 and TRBJ1-1; 10 nucleotides align to TRBD1. V lost 1 base and J lost 2; bases outside the gene matches: 1. Germline CDR1 and CDR2: LNHDA and SQIVND (reference sequence). This CDR3 is built from 15 residues.

This clone was counted only a few times. The chain links TRBV7-2 to TRBJ2-5, with TRBD2 as a possible D gene (5 bases). Germline values: CDR1 SGHTA, CDR2 FQGNSA. The V gene lost 2 bases and the J gene lost 2 bases, with 12 bases spanning the gap. The CDR3 length is 15 residues. The CDR3 coding sequence is TGTGCCAGCAGCTTATCCCCGGGGTATCAAGAGACCCAGTACTTC. It yields the protein CASSLSPGYQETQYF.

The chain combines TRBV29-1 with TRBJ2-5; D unclear. Germline V gene lookup returns CDR1 SQVTM and CDR2 ANQGSEA. Between the trimmed V and J ends, which lost 7 bases and 3 bases, there was a span of 18 bases. The CDR3 extends over 14 amino acids. The CDR3 is CSGCYGRAKETQYF. Here the CDR3 DNA reads TGCAGCGGATGCTATGGACGGGCGAAAGAGACCCAGTACTTC. Drawing the rest from reference TRBV29-1 and TRBJ2-5, the complete variable domain is SAVISQKPSRDICQRGTSLTIQCQVDSQVTMMFWYRQQPGQSLTLIATANQGSEATYESGFVIDKFPISRPNLTFSTLTVSNMSPEDSSIYLCSGCYGRAKETQYFGPGTRLLVL.